Following are 27 T cell receptor beta chains from one sample sequenced in a study of blood T cells in healthy people across ages. Using a J-beta primer mix together with a sample-barcoded 5' primer, a second PCR was run for about 7 to 12 cycles. TCRdb independently ran MiXCR on the 5' RACE reads; one entry per CDR3 protein. The sample holds 790,000 or so distinct CDR3 sequences, about half seen once. What was sequenced was blood. Receptors were obtained from a man older than 75 in good health.

The genes are TRBV27 and TRBJ1-5, with TRBD1 as a possible D gene (5 bases). Germline CDR1 and CDR2: MNHEY and SMNVEV (reference sequence). This CDR3 has 13 amino acids. V lost 6 bases and J 7 bases, leaving 13 bases between the germline ends. CDR3 region: CASRTVRGQPQHF. The DNA of the CDR3 is TGTGCCAGCAGGACAGTCCGGGGCCAGCCCCAGCATTTT.

A word on this clonotype: At one end, the junction sequence differs from germline, possibly due to a read error. The chain joins TRBV7-8 to TRBJ2-1; 10 bases map to TRBD2. Germline lookup yields CDR1 SGHVS and CDR2 FQNEAQ. The length of the CDR3 is 17 residues. This CDR3 is CASSGRLLAGSVNEQYF. The CDR3 nucleotides read TGTGCCAGCAGCGGCAGGCTACTAGCGGGATCCGTAAATGAGCAGTACTTT. Complete variable domain (other parts from reference TRBV7-8 and TRBJ2-1): GAGVSQSPRYKVAKRGQDVALRCDPISGHVSLFWYQQALGQGPEFLTYFQNEAQLDKSGLPSDRFFAERPEGSVSTLKIQRTQQEDSAVYLCASSGRLLAGSVNEQYFGPGTRLTVL.

This clonotype was recorded once. J is TRBJ2-5 and V is TRBV28, with 8 bases fitting TRBD1. TRBJ2-7 explains the end of the DNA better; the J call may be wrong. CDR1 MDHEN and CDR2 SYDVKM come from the germline V gene. The CDR3 is 16 amino acids. CDR3: CASRSPGGSDSYEQYF. The DNA for the CDR3 is TGTGCCAGCAGGTCCCCAGGGGGCAGCGACAGCTACGAGCAGTACTTC.

With regard to this clonotype: A much more abundant neighbour one base away suggests this may be a read error. V usage is TRBV7-2 and J usage is TRBJ2-7; TRBD2 matches 12 bases. The CDR3 runs 15 residues. Germline V gene lookup returns CDR1 SGHTA and CDR2 FQGNSA. The ends lost 5 bases at V and 2 bases at J; junction bases unmatched: 4. DNA for the CDR3: TGTGCCAGCAGCCCGACTAGCGGGAGAACCTACGAGCAGTACTTC. This codes for CASSPTSGRTYEQYF.

The chain employs TRBV6-2 or TRBV6-3 and TRBJ2-3; D is perhaps TRBD1 or TRBD2 (5 bases each). The CDR3 runs 14 residues. Germline V lookup: CDR1 MNHEY, CDR2 SVGEGT. Trimming removed 7 bases at V and 3 bases at J, with 14 bases between. CDR3 region: CASNEGRFTDTQYF. The CDR3 DNA reads as TGTGCCAGCAACGAGGGGCGGTTTACAGATACGCAGTATTTT.

In the case of this clonotype: A much more abundant neighbour one base away suggests this may be a read error. This chain connects TRBV7-3 to TRBJ2-1; either TRBD1 or TRBD2 may supply D (6 bases each). This CDR3 spans 15 amino acids. CDR1 is SGHTA and CDR2 is FQGTGA in the germline V gene. The CDR3 bases are TGTGACAGCAGCTTGTTGGGGGGCCCCTACAATGAGCAGTTCTTC. It yields the protein CDSSLLGGPYNEQFF.

V and J are TRBV12-3 or TRBV12-4 and TRBJ1-1; D gene unclear. Trimming took 1 base from V and 6 from J, leaving 6 bases between them. The CDR3 has 12 residues. CDR3 bases: TGTGCCAGCAGTTTAGTTCCTTCTGAAGCTTTCTTT. This encodes CASSLVPSEAFF.

This clonotype showed up just a few times. The rearrangement joins TRBV29-1 to TRBJ2-3, with D perhaps TRBD1 (5 bases). The germline V and J ends were trimmed by 6 bases and 0 bases, with 10 bases remaining between them. The CDR3 loop spans 13 amino acids. Germline CDR1 reads SQVTM; CDR2 reads ANQGSEA. This CDR3 is CSVRTLSTDTQYF. The CDR3 coding sequence is TGCAGCGTGAGGACACTTAGCACAGATACGCAGTATTTT.

This rearrangement joins TRBV7-2 to TRBJ2-4; D might be TRBD2 (6 bases). This CDR3 is 13 amino acids long. Trimming left V 6 bases short and J 5 bases short, with 11 bases between. Germline assignment: CDR1 SGHTA and CDR2 FQGNSA. The CDR3 bases are TGTGCCAGCAGAAACCCGGGGGAAAACATTCAGTACTTC. It codes for CASRNPGENIQYF.

The J gene is TRBJ2-2, the V gene TRBV11-1; the D is unclear. Looked up from germline, CDR1 is SGHAT and CDR2 is FQDESV (reference sequence). Trimming cost V 6 bases and J 5 bases, with 7 bases left between them. The CDR3 spans 12 residues. The CDR3 is CASRSTTGELFF. The CDR3 region has the DNA TGTGCCAGCAGGTCGACAACCGGGGAGCTGTTTTTT.

Worth noting for this clonotype: This may come from a read error, since a much larger clone is one base off. The CDR3 coding sequence is TGTGCCATCAGAAAGGAGGGGAATAATGAGCAGTTCTTC. Translated: CAIRKEGNNEQFF. The genes are TRBV10-3 and TRBJ2-1; perhaps TRBD2 as D (6 bases). The CDR3 loop spans 13 amino acids. Germline values: CDR1 ENHRY, CDR2 SYGVKD. V was clipped by 6 bases and J by 7 bases, with 13 bases between them.

This clonotype occurred a few times. The chain combines TRBV5-1 with TRBJ2-5; the D gene is possibly TRBD1 (6 bases). This CDR3 contains 15 residues. Germline CDR1 SGHRS, CDR2 YFSETQ. V lost 1 base and J 4 bases, leaving 14 bases between the germline ends. DNA of the CDR3: TGCGCCAGCAGCTTGAGCCAGGGGCTAGGAGAGACCCAGTACTTC. This translates into CASSLSQGLGETQYF.

The CDR3 loop is CASNPGGTNEKLFF. CDR3 bases: TGTGCCAGCAACCCGGGAGGAACTAATGAAAAACTGTTTTTT. The V and J genes are TRBV7-8 and TRBJ1-4; D remains ambiguous. In germline, CDR1 is SGHVS, CDR2 FQNEAQ. V lost 7 bases to trimming and J lost 1 base, with 10 bases between them. This CDR3 contains 14 residues.

V and J are TRBV14 and TRBJ2-1; perhaps TRBD2 as D (5 bases). The CDR3 runs 16 residues. The germline V and J ends were trimmed by 3 bases and 8 bases, with 20 bases remaining between them. Germline CDR1 SGHDN, CDR2 FVKESK. CDR3 sequence reads: CASSHFRTQRFDEQFF. In DNA, the CDR3 is TGTGCCAGCAGCCATTTTAGGACTCAACGGTTCGATGAGCAGTTCTTC.

The chain has TRBV25-1 and TRBJ2-1; 9 nucleotides line up with TRBD2. V was pared by 1 base and J by 4 bases, with 8 bases of the junction left unmatched. Germline CDR1 and CDR2: MGHDK and SYGVNS. This CDR3 spans 17 amino acids. The CDR3 DNA follows: TGTGCCAGCAGTGAATCGTTCGGAGCGGGAGGATACAATGAGCAGTTCTTC. It codes for CASSESFGAGGYNEQFF.

The V call is TRBV20-1, the J call TRBJ2-1; D is possibly TRBD1 or TRBD2 (6 bases each). Looked up from germline, CDR1 is DFQATT and CDR2 is SNEGSKA (reference sequence). Trimming took off 6 bases at V and 6 bases at J, with 18 bases between the two ends. This CDR3 has 14 amino acids. CDR3 DNA: TGCAGTGCGCGGGACATCGGTTCGTCCAATGAGCAGTTCTTC. It encodes CSARDIGSSNEQFF.

The chain couples TRBV6-1 to TRBJ2-1; no firm D call. CDR3 length: 14 amino acids. Trimming took 8 bases from V and 3 from J, leaving 14 bases between them. In germline, CDR1 is MNHNS, CDR2 SASEGT. CDR3 sequence: CASLSYGSYNEQFF. The CDR3 DNA reads TGTGCCAGCTTAAGTTACGGAAGCTACAATGAGCAGTTCTTC.

The chain combines TRBV12-3 or TRBV12-4 with TRBJ2-7, with 13 bases that match TRBD2. This CDR3 has 15 residues. V dropped 4 bases and J dropped 2; count of bases not matched to a gene: 2. CDR3 loop: CASSSTSGGTYEQYF. CDR3 coding DNA: TGTGCCAGCAGTTCGACTAGCGGGGGGACCTACGAGCAGTACTTC.

This clonotype was seen a handful of times. The chain employs TRBV10-3 and TRBJ2-1; 9 bases are shared with TRBD2. The length of the CDR3 is 14 residues. With V trimmed by 8 bases and J by 7 bases, 9 bases remained unmatched. CDR1 and CDR2 from the germline V gene are ENHRY and SYGVKD. CDR3 region: CAISGTSLRNEQFF. The CDR3, as DNA: TGTGCCATCTCCGGGACTAGCTTGCGTAATGAGCAGTTCTTC.

CDR3 sequence reads: CSVESAGQGAWNYGYTF. The CDR3 DNA reads as TGCAGCGTTGAAAGTGCGGGACAGGGGGCATGGAACTATGGCTACACCTTC. The gene calls are TRBV29-1 and TRBJ1-2, with 12 positions matching TRBD1. This CDR3 is built from 17 residues. The V segment lost 2 bases and the J segment 2 bases; nucleotides outside the gene matches: 9. Germline V CDR1 and CDR2: SQVTM, ANQGSEA.

This clonotype was observed at least ten times. The chain couples TRBV28 to TRBJ2-7, with 7 bases matching TRBD1. Trimming cost V 5 bases and J 3 bases; bases outside gene matches: 7. The CDR3 has 14 residues. Germline loops: CDR1 MDHEN, CDR2 SYDVKM. The CDR3 DNA reads TGTGCCAGCAGTCTGACGGGACAGCACTACGAGCAGTACTTC. This codes for CASSLTGQHYEQYF.

The table lists this clonotype with a count of one. The chain joins TRBV5-1 to TRBJ1-2; 9 bases are shared with TRBD1. Germline values: CDR1 SGHRS, CDR2 YFSETQ. This CDR3 is built from 14 residues. After removal of 3 bases from V and 6 bases from J, the junction contained 6 bases not matched to a gene. The CDR3 sequence is CASSYDTGGNGYTF. The CDR3 DNA follows: TGCGCCAGCAGCTACGACACAGGGGGCAATGGCTACACCTTC.

V and J are TRBV29-1 and TRBJ2-3, with TRBD2 matching over 12 bases. The CDR3 has 15 amino acids. Germline CDR1 and CDR2: SQVTM and ANQGSEA. J lost 0 bases, V lost 5 bases, and 3 bases had no gene match. CDR3 in DNA: TGCAGCGTTCGGACTAGCGGGGCCAGCACAGATACGCAGTATTTT. Its translation is CSVRTSGASTDTQYF.

The J gene is TRBJ1-4, the V gene TRBV29-1; D might be TRBD1 (5 bases). Germline CDR1 reads SQVTM; CDR2 reads ANQGSEA. The V gene lost 6 bases and the J gene lost 14 bases, with 16 bases spanning the gap. This CDR3 contains 11 residues. As DNA, the CDR3 is TGCAGCGTGGGGGTCGGAGGGGTCCTGTTTTTT. Translating it yields CSVGVGGVLFF. Drawing the rest from reference TRBV29-1 and TRBJ1-4, the complete variable domain is SAVISQKPSRDICQRGTSLTIQCQVDSQVTMMFWYRQQPGQSLTLIATANQGSEATYESGFVIDKFPISRPNLTFSTLTVSNMSPEDSSIYLCSVGVGGVLFFGSGTQLSVL.

This chain uses TRBV3-1 with TRBJ2-5; D is possibly TRBD2 (6 bases). The length of the CDR3 is 16 residues. Germline V lookup: CDR1 LGHDT, CDR2 YNNKEL (reference sequence). V dropped 0 bases and J dropped 4 bases, with 15 bases sitting between them. The CDR3 here is CASSQDMRDFGETQYF. CDR3 bases: TGTGCCAGCAGCCAAGATATGCGGGACTTCGGAGAGACCCAGTACTTC.

J is TRBJ2-7 and V is TRBV7-6; TRBD2 aligns across 7 bases. The CDR3 totals 17 residues. Germline V gives CDR1 SGHVS, CDR2 FNYEAQ. With 5 bases clipped from V and 2 bases from J, the junction kept 15 bases outside the gene matches. The CDR3 sequence is CASSPRGVRVVAYEQYF. The CDR3 DNA reads as TGTGCCAGCAGCCCCCGGGGGGTCAGGGTTGTTGCCTACGAGCAGTACTTC.

The gene calls are TRBV28 and TRBJ1-1; a possible D gene is TRBD1 (5 bases). V lost 3 bases and J 1 base, leaving 12 bases between the germline ends. The CDR3 spans 15 residues. Germline V gives CDR1 MDHEN, CDR2 SYDVKM. CDR3 in amino acids: CASSFDSRKNTEAFF. The DNA of the CDR3 is TGTGCCAGCAGTTTCGACAGCCGAAAGAACACTGAAGCTTTCTTT.